The clone carrying this T cell receptor beta chain was recorded many times. Its antigen is undetermined. These data belong to a study of T cells after yellow fever vaccination. Study-level information: SMART-Seq v4 Ultra Low Input served to prepare low-cell-number fractions. Points from the study as a whole: Compared with primary, the secondary response was weaker and peaked at day 5, not 15. In post-booster samples, most primary-vaccination clones reappeared (about 97% CD4, 70% to 90% CD8).

CDR1 and CDR2 (germline): SGHTA, FQGNSA. V dropped 1 base and J dropped 5 bases, with 26 bases sitting between them. The CDR3 is 19 amino acids. TCRdb passed the 5' RACE reads through MiXCR, listing each CDR3 protein once. The data contain about 230,000 distinct CDR3 sequences, 6% to 8% of them singletons. The TCR was taken from a man aged 25 to 45 who received the YFV17D yellow fever vaccine. The chain couples TRBV7-2 to TRBJ2-5; D is possibly TRBD1 or TRBD2 (5 bases each). The source material was CD4+ T cells sorted from PBMCs, sampled on the day of the yellow fever booster vaccination. The CDR3 loop is CASSLVPASLGGEDETQYF. The CDR3 bases are TGTGCCAGCAGCTTAGTGCCTGCCTCGCTTGGGGGAGAGGATGAGACCCAGTACTTC.